A selection of T cell receptor beta chains follows, all from one sample in a study of blood T cell repertoires in COVID-19. Measured with immunoSEQ multiplex PCR; TCRdb has only the in-frame clones, and not every one. The sample includes 150,000 or so clones, roughly 80% of them seen just once. The sequenced sample consisted of peripheral blood. These receptors came from a woman between 65 and 79 years old with COVID-19, enrolled during active disease. CDR3s include the opening cysteine and the closing phenylalanine or tryptophan. Fields, in order: CDR3 DNA, CDR3 protein, J gene, D gene, V gene, clone size. The D gene is left open where the match is weak. Only some rows state a clone size, as once, few, many or a class for expanded clones.

TGTGCCAGCAGTTCCACAGGGGGCGGGAATCCCTACGAGCAGTACTTC,CASSSTGGGNPYEQYF,TRBJ2-7,TRBD1,TRBV28,NA
TGTGCCAGCAGCCTTTCCGGACAGGGGAAAGAGCAGTACTTC,CASSLSGQGKEQYF,TRBJ2-7,TRBD1,TRBV3-1/TRBV3-2,few
TGTGCCAGTAGTCGGGAGGTGAGGAATGAGCAGTTCTTC,CASSREVRNEQFF,TRBJ2-1,TRBD2,TRBV19,NA
TGTGCCAGCAGCTTGGAGGGGACGACGGTCACAGATACGCAGTATTTT,CASSLEGTTVTDTQYF,TRBJ2-3,NA,TRBV7-2,NA
TGTGCCAGCAGCCAAGGAGTCCTAGCGGGGGCCACAGATACGCAGTATTTT,CASSQGVLAGATDTQYF,TRBJ2-3,TRBD2,TRBV4-2,NA
TGTGCCAGCAGTGCAGGCCAAGAGACCCAGTACTTC,CASSAGQETQYF,TRBJ2-5,NA,TRBV2,few
TGTGCCAGCAGCTTCCCTTTAGTCACTGAAGCTTTCTTT,CASSFPLVTEAFF,TRBJ1-1,NA,TRBV13,NA
TGTGCCAGCAGCCAAGCATCGGGGACAGGGCGGGGAAACACCATATATTTT,CASSQASGTGRGNTIYF,TRBJ1-3,TRBD1,TRBV3-1/TRBV3-2,NA
TGTGCCAGCAGTGAAGCACGGTCTTCACCCCTCCACTTT,CASSEARSSPLHF,TRBJ1-6,NA,TRBV6-1,NA
TGTGCCAGCAGCGTAGCTCCCGGCGCCGGACAGGGGAGTACCGGGGAGCTGTTTTTT,CASSVAPGAGQGSTGELFF,TRBJ2-2,TRBD1,TRBV9,NA
TGCAGCGGCGGCGTACTATGCTATGAAAAACTGTTTTTT,CSGGVLCYEKLFF,TRBJ1-4,NA,TRBV29-1,NA
TGTGCCAGCAGTGCCCCCGGGACAGGGAGTAGTGGCAATCAGCCCCAGCATTTT,CASSAPGTGSSGNQPQHF,TRBJ1-5,TRBD1,TRBV6-1,NA